This T cell receptor beta chain was retrieved from a study of T cells in narcolepsy. CDR1 is SGDLS, CDR2 YYNGEE, per germline. The CDR3 runs to 14 residues. Trimming left V 0 bases short and J 9 bases short, with 15 bases between. The data were produced by immunoSEQ multiplex PCR, yet TCRdb's version contains in-frame clones alone and is incomplete. The sample carries around 35,000 clones, 75% to 85% recorded once. The table lists this clone with a count of one. The rearrangement uses TRBV9 and TRBJ2-5, with D possibly called TRBD1 or TRBD2 (5 bases each). The source of this sequence is a human donor with narcolepsy. The specimen was CD45RA- memory CD4+ T cells from PBMCs. The DNA for the CDR3 is TGTGCCAGCAGCGTAGATGTTATAATGGGGGCCCAGTACTTC. Amino acids: CASSVDVIMGAQYF.